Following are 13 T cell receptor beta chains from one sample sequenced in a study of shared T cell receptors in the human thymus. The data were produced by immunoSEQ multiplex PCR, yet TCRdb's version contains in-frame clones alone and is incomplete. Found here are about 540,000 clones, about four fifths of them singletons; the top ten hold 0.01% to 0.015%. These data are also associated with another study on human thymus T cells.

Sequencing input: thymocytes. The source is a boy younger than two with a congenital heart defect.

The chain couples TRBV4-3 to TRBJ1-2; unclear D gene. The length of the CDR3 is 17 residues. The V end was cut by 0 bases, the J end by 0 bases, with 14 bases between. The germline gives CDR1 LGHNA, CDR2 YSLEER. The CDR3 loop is CASSQDWQRAANYGYTF. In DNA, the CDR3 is TGCGCCAGCAGCCAAGATTGGCAGAGGGCTGCTAACTATGGCTACACCTTC.

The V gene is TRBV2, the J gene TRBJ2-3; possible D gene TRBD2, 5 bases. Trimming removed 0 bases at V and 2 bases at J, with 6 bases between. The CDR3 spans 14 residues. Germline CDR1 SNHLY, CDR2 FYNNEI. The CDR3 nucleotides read TGTGCCAGCAGTGAAGCGGGAGCCACAGATACGCAGTATTTT. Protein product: CASSEAGATDTQYF. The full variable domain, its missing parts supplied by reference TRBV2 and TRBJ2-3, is EPEVTQTPSHQVTQMGQEVILRCVPISNHLYFYWYRQILGQKVEFLVSFYNNEISEKSEIFDDQFSVERPDGSNFTLKIRSTKLEDSAMYFCASSEAGATDTQYFGPGTRLTVL.

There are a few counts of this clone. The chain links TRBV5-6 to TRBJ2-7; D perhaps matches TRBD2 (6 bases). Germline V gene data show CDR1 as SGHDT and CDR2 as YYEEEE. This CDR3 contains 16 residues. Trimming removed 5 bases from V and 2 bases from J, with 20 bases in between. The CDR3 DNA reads TGTGCCAGCAGTCCCCCATCGGGCGGAGGGGCCTACGAGCAGTACTTC. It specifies CASSPPSGGGAYEQYF.

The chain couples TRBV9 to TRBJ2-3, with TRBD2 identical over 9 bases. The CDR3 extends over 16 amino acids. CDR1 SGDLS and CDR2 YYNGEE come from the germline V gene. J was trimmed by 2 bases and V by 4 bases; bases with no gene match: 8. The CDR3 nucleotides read TGTGCCAGCAGCTCTGACTGGACTAGCGCCACAGATACGCAGTATTTT. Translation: CASSSDWTSATDTQYF.

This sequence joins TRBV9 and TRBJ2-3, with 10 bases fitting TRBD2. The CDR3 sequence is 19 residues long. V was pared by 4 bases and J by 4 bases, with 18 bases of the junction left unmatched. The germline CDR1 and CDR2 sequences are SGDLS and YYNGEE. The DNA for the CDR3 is TGTGCCAGCAGCCTAAGTTGGGGACCTAGCGGGAGCTCTGCAGATACGCAGTATTTT. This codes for CASSLSWGPSGSSADTQYF.

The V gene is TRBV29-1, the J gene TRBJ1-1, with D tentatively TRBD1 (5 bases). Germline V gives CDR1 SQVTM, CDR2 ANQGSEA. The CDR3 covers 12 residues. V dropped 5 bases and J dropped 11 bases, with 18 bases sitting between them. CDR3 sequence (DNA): TGCAGCGTTCCGGCAGGGCGGGGTGGGGCTTTCTTT. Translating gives CSVPAGRGGAFF. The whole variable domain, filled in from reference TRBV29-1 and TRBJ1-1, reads SAVISQKPSRDICQRGTSLTIQCQVDSQVTMMFWYRQQPGQSLTLIATANQGSEATYESGFVIDKFPISRPNLTFSTLTVSNMSPEDSSIYLCSVPAGRGGAFFGQGTRLTVV.

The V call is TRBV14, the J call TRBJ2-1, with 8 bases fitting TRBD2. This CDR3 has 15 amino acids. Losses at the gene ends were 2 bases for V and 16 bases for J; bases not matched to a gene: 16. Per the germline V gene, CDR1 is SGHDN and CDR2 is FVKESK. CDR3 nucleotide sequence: TGTGCCAGCAGCCAACAATATATAACGGGAGGGATTCTATTCTTC. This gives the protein CASSQQYITGGILFF.

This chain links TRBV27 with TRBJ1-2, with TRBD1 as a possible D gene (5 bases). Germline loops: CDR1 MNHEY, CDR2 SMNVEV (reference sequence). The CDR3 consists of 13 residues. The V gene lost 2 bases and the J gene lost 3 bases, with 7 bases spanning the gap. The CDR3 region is CASSLGHDYGYTF. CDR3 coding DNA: TGTGCCAGCAGTTTAGGACATGACTATGGCTACACCTTC.

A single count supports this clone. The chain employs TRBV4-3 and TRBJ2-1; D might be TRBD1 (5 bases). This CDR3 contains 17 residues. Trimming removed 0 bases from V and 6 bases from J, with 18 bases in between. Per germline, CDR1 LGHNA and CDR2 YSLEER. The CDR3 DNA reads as TGCGCCAGCAGCCAAGAGTGTGCAGGGCAGCGAGTCAATGAGCAGTTCTTC. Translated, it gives CASSQECAGQRVNEQFF.

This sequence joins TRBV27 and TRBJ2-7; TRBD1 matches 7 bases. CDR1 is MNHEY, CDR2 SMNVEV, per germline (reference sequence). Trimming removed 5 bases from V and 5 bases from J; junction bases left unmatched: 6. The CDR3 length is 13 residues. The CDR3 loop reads CASSLRQGHEQYF. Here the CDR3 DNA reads TGTGCCAGCAGTCTTCGACAGGGCCACGAGCAGTACTTC.

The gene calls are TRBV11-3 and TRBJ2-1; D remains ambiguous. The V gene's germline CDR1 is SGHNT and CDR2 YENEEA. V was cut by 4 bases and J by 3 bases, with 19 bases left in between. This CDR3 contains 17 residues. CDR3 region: CASSWSPTPPYYNEQFF. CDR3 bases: TGTGCCAGCAGCTGGAGCCCTACCCCACCCTACTACAATGAGCAGTTCTTC.

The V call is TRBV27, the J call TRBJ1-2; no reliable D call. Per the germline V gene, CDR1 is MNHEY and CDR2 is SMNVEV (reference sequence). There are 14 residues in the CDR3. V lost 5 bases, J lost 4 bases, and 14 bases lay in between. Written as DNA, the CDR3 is TGTGCCAGCAGTAAAACACGAACACCCTATGGCTACACCTTC. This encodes CASSKTRTPYGYTF.

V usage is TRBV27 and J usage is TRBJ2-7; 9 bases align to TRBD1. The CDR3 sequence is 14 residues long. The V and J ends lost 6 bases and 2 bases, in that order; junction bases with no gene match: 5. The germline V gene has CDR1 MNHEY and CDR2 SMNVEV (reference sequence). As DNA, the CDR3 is TGTGCCAGCAGCCCGGACAGGGGCGCCTACGAGCAGTACTTC. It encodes CASSPDRGAYEQYF.